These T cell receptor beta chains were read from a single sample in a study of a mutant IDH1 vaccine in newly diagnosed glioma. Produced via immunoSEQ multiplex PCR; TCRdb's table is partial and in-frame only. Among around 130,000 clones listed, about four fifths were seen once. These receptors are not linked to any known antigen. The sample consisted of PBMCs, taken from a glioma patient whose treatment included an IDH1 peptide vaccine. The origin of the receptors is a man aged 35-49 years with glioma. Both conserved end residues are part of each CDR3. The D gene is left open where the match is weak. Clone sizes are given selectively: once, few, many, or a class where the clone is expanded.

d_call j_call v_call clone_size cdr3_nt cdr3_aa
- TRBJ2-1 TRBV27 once TGTGCCAGCAGTCCCCAGAACCCCGGGACCCGGCCCTACAATGAGCAGTTCTTC CASSPQNPGTRPYNEQFF
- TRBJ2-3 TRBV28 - TGTGCCAGCAGTTTCTACGGCCCAACTAGCCGAAGCACAGATACGCAGTATTTT CASSFYGPTSRSTDTQYF
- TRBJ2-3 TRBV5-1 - TGCGCCAGCAGCTTGGATTTGAACCCAGATACGCAGTATTTT CASSLDLNPDTQYF
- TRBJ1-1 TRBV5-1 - TGCGCCAGCAGCTTGGCCGGATCCCCTGAAGCTTTCTTT CASSLAGSPEAFF
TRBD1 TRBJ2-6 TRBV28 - TGTGCCAGCAGGCCGGGACAGGGGGCACCTGGGGCCAACGTCCTGACTTTC CASRPGQGAPGANVLTF
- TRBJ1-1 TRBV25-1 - TGTGCCAGCGATTCGGGCCGGCTGAACACTGAAGCTTTCTTT CASDSGRLNTEAFF
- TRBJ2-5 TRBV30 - TGTGCCTGGAGTGTAAAGGGCGGTAAAGAGACCCAGTACTTC CAWSVKGGKETQYF
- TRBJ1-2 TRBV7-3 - TGTGCCAGCAGCTTAAGGGCGGGGAAAGGAGTCAGCTGGACCGATCTCTCTAACTATGGCTACACCTTC CASSLRAGKGVSWTDLSNYGYTF
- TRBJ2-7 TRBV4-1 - TGCGCCAGCAGCCAATACCCGAGGGGACGTGGTTACGAGCAGTACTTC CASSQYPRGRGYEQYF
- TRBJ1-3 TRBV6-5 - TGTGCCAGCAGCCAACCGGGGTCGGGAAACACCATATATTTT CASSQPGSGNTIYF
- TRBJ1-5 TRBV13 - TGTGCCAGCAGCTTAGGGAGGCAGCCCCAGCATTTT CASSLGRQPQHF
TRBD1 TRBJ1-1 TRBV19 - TGTGCCAGCAGGACAGGGTCGTACGCTGAAGCTTTCTTT CASRTGSYAEAFF
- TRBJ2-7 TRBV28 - TGTGCCAGCAGGGCAGGCAAAGCCTACGAGCAGTACTTC CASRAGKAYEQYF
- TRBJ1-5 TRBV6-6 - TGTGCCAGCAGTAAGGACGGCGGTAAGCATTTT CASSKDGGKHF
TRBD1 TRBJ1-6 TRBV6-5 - TGTGCCAGCATCTCCCGTAGGGACAGCTCACCCCTCCACTTT CASISRRDSSPLHF
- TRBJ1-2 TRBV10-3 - TGTGCCATCAGTGAGCGTAACCCCGGGAACTATGGCTACACCTTC CAISERNPGNYGYTF
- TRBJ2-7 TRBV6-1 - TGTGCCAGCAGACGGGACGCCGCCTACGAGCAGTACTTC CASRRDAAYEQYF
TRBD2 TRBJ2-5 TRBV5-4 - TGTGCCAGCAGCTCATATAGCGGGAGGCAAGAGACCCAGTACTTC CASSSYSGRQETQYF
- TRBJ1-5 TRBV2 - TGTGCCAGCAGTGAGGGTCGACGGTGGAACAATCAGCCCCAGCATTTT CASSEGRRWNNQPQHF
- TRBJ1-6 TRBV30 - TGTGCCTGGAGTGTAGGGAGGGGAGGACGCTCCTATAATTCACCCCTCCACTTT CAWSVGRGGRSYNSPLHF
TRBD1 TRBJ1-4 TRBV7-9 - TGTGCCAGCAGTGCAACCGGGACAGGGGGCTCCCGCACTAATGAAAAACTGTTTTTT CASSATGTGGSRTNEKLFF
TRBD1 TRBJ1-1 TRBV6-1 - TGTGCCAGCAGTGAATTCGGGACAGAGAACACTGAAGCTTTCTTT CASSEFGTENTEAFF
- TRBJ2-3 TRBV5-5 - TGTGCCAGCAATTCTCGACAGGCTAGCACAGATACGCAGTATTTT CASNSRQASTDTQYF
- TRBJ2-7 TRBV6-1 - TGTGCCACCAGCCGGGACAAGAGATACGAGCAGTACTTC CATSRDKRYEQYF
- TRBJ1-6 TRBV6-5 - TGTGCCAGCAGGCCTGACAGCCAGGGATATTCACCCCTCCACTTT CASRPDSQGYSPLHF
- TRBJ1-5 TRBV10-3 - TGTGCCATCAGTGAGTTCTGGGGAGATAGCAATCAGCCCCAGCATTTT CAISEFWGDSNQPQHF
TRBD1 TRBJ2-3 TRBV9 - TGTGCCAGCAGCCCCAGGACAGGCGTCCTTGATTGGGATACGCAGTATTTT CASSPRTGVLDWDTQYF
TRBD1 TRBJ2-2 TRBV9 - TGTGCCAGCAGGATCGGGGACAGCCCCACCGGGGAGCTGTTTTTT CASRIGDSPTGELFF
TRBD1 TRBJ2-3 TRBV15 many TGTGCCACCAGCAGAGAAAGACAGGGGGCAGATACGCAGTATTTT CATSRERQGADTQYF
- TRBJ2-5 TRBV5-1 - TGCGCCAGCAGCTTGGGAGGGGTCCAAGAGACCCAGTACTTC CASSLGGVQETQYF
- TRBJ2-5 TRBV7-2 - TGTGCCAGCAGCCCGGGACATCTAGGGGGCCAAGAGACCCAGTACTTC CASSPGHLGGQETQYF
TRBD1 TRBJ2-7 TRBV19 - TGTGCCAGTAGTATGGGGACAGTCATTTCCTACGAGCAGTACTTC CASSMGTVISYEQYF
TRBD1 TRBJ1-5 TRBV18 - TGTGCCAGCTCACCACGGGACAGGGGGCGGAATCAGCCCCAGCATTTT CASSPRDRGRNQPQHF
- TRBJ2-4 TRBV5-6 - TGTGCCAGCAGCTTGGCAGGGACACCCCTAGCCAAAAACATTCAGTACTTC CASSLAGTPLAKNIQYF
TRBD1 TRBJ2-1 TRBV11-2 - TGTGCCAGCAGCTCTCAGGGGACAGGGGCAAATGAGCAGTTCTTC CASSSQGTGANEQFF
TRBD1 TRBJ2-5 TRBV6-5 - TGTGCCAGCAGTTGGGACAGGGGGCGGGAGACCCAGTACTTC CASSWDRGRETQYF
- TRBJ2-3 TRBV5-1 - TGCGCCAGCAGCTCAGGTGAGGGCAGCACAGATACGCAGTATTTT CASSSGEGSTDTQYF
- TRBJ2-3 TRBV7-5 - TGTGTTTTAGGCTATACGCAGTATTTT CVLGYTQYF
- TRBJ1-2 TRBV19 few TGTGCCAGTAGTATTAGGAGGCAGGGGAGAGACTATGGCTACACCTTC CASSIRRQGRDYGYTF
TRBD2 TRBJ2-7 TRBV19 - TGTGCCAGTAACCAGCGGGGGCCGAACTCCTACGAGCAGTACTTC CASNQRGPNSYEQYF
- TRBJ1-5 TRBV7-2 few TGTGCCAGCAGCCCCGAAAGGAGCAATCAGCCCCAGCATTTT CASSPERSNQPQHF
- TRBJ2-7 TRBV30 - TGTGCCCGACAGGGGAGGGCCTACGAGCAGTACTTC CARQGRAYEQYF
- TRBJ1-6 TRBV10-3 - TGTGCCATCAGTGAGCGGGGGGACACCTCCTATAATTCACCCCTCCACTTT CAISERGDTSYNSPLHF
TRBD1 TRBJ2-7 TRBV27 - TGTGCCAGCAGCGTGACAGGGGGCTACGAGCAGTACTTC CASSVTGGYEQYF
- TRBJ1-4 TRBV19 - TGTGCCAGTTCGGAGGCGGGGGGACTCCGATTTTCCTTTGAAAAACTGTTTTTT CASSEAGGLRFSFEKLFF
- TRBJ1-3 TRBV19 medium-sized TGTGCCAGTCGGTTAGACAGGACCTCTGGAAACACCATATATTTT CASRLDRTSGNTIYF